The 8 T cell receptor beta chains below were found in one sample sequenced in a study of early T cells in non-severe SARS-CoV-2 infection. Via MiXCR, TCRdb re-called the 5' RACE reads, giving one row per CDR3 protein. The top ten hold around 4% of the sample, which has 90,000 to 130,000 distinct CDR3 sequences, 10% to 15% seen once. The specimen comprised whole blood, sampled at baseline. These receptors were taken from an adult who was a healthcare worker with PCR-confirmed SARS-CoV-2 infection or an uninfected control (not recorded which).

The V gene is TRBV7-2, the J gene TRBJ2-7, with TRBD1 as a possible D gene (5 bases). The V gene's germline CDR1 is SGHTA and CDR2 FQGNSA. Trimming removed 1 base from V and 1 base from J, with 8 bases in between. This CDR3 has 14 amino acids. Here the CDR3 reads CASSLGRTSYEQYF. The DNA for the CDR3 is TGTGCCAGCAGCTTAGGCAGGACATCCTACGAGCAGTACTTC.

This clonotype was picked up a small number of times. The chain uses TRBV6-6 and TRBJ2-1, with D possibly being TRBD1 or TRBD2 (5 bases each). Trimming cost V 7 bases and J 4 bases, with 17 bases left between them. The CDR3 runs to 15 residues. CDR1 is MNHNY and CDR2 is SVGAGI in the germline V gene (reference sequence). The CDR3 is CASTNQPGRYNEQFF. The CDR3 DNA reads TGTGCCAGCACCAACCAACCGGGGCGGTACAATGAGCAGTTCTTC.

This clonotype was found many times. The chain recombines TRBV7-2 with TRBJ1-2; unclear D gene. Per germline, CDR1 SGHTA and CDR2 FQGNSA. V was trimmed by 2 bases and J by 3 bases, leaving 7 bases between them. The CDR3 length is 13 residues. The CDR3 sequence is CASSLITDYGYTF. The CDR3 bases are TGTGCCAGCAGCTTAATCACAGACTATGGCTACACCTTC.

The CDR3 coding sequence is TGTGCCAGCAGCCCCCGAGTCAGGGGAGGGGATGGCTACACCTTC. Protein sequence: CASSPRVRGGDGYTF. The genes are TRBV9 and TRBJ1-2; maybe TRBD1 (6 bases). Germline loops: CDR1 SGDLS, CDR2 YYNGEE. The CDR3 contains 15 residues. The V gene lost 4 bases and the J gene lost 6 bases, with 19 bases spanning the gap.

V usage is TRBV12-3 or TRBV12-4 and J usage is TRBJ1-1; TRBD1 might be the D (5 bases). Trimming removed 0 bases from V and 1 base from J, with 15 bases in between. The CDR3 runs 17 residues. The CDR3, as DNA: TGTGCCAGCAGTTTAGCGCTTTTGCGGGACCCGAACACTGAAGCTTTCTTT. It yields the protein CASSLALLRDPNTEAFF.

The chain has TRBV27 and TRBJ2-2, with D hard to call. V was clipped by 4 bases and J by 0 bases, with 12 bases between them. The germline gives CDR1 MNHEY, CDR2 SMNVEV (reference sequence). This CDR3 is 16 amino acids long. The CDR3 region is CASSSLLRSNTGELFF. As DNA, the CDR3 is TGTGCCAGCAGTTCCCTCTTGCGGTCGAACACCGGGGAGCTGTTTTTT.

There are a few counts of this clonotype. The chain has TRBV28 and TRBJ2-1, with 9 nucleotides matching TRBD1. J was trimmed by 6 bases and V by 5 bases; bases with no gene match: 2. The V gene's germline CDR1 is MDHEN and CDR2 SYDVKM. CDR3 length equals 13 residues. Written as DNA, the CDR3 is TGTGCCAGCAGTCCGACAGGGGGCAATGAGCAGTTCTTC. This codes for CASSPTGGNEQFF.

This clonotype turned up a few times. The V gene is TRBV20-1, the J gene TRBJ2-5; 7 bases agree with TRBD2. This CDR3 has 12 residues. V gave up 4 bases and J gave up 5 bases; unmatched junction bases: 4. Germline V gene lookup returns CDR1 DFQATT and CDR2 SNEGSKA (reference sequence). The CDR3 sequence is CSAKWGGETQYF. As DNA, the CDR3 is TGCAGTGCTAAGTGGGGAGGGGAGACCCAGTACTTC.